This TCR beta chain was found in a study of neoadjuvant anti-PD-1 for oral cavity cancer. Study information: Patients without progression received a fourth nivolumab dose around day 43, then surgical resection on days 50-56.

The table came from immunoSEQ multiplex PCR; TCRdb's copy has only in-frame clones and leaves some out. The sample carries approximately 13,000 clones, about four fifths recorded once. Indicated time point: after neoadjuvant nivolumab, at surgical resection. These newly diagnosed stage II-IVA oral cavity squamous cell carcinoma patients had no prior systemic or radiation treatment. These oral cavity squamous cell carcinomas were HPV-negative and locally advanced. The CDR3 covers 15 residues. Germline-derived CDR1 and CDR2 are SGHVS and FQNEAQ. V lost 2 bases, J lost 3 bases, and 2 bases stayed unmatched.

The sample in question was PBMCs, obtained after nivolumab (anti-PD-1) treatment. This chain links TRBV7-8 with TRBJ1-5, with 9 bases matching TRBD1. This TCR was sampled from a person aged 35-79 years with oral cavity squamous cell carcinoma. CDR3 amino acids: CASSLRQGDNQPQHF. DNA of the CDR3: TGTGCCAGCAGCTTAAGACAGGGGGACAATCAGCCCCAGCATTTT.